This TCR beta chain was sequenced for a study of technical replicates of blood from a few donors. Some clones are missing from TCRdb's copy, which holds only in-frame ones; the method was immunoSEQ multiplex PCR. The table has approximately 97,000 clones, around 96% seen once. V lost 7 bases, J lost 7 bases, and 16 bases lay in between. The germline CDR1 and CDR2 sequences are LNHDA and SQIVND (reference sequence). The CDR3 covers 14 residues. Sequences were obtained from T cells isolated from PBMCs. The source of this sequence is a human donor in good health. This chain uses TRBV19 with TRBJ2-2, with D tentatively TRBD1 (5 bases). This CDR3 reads CASIRKGMIGELFF. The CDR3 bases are TGTGCCAGTATCCGTAAGGGGATGATCGGGGAGCTGTTTTTT.